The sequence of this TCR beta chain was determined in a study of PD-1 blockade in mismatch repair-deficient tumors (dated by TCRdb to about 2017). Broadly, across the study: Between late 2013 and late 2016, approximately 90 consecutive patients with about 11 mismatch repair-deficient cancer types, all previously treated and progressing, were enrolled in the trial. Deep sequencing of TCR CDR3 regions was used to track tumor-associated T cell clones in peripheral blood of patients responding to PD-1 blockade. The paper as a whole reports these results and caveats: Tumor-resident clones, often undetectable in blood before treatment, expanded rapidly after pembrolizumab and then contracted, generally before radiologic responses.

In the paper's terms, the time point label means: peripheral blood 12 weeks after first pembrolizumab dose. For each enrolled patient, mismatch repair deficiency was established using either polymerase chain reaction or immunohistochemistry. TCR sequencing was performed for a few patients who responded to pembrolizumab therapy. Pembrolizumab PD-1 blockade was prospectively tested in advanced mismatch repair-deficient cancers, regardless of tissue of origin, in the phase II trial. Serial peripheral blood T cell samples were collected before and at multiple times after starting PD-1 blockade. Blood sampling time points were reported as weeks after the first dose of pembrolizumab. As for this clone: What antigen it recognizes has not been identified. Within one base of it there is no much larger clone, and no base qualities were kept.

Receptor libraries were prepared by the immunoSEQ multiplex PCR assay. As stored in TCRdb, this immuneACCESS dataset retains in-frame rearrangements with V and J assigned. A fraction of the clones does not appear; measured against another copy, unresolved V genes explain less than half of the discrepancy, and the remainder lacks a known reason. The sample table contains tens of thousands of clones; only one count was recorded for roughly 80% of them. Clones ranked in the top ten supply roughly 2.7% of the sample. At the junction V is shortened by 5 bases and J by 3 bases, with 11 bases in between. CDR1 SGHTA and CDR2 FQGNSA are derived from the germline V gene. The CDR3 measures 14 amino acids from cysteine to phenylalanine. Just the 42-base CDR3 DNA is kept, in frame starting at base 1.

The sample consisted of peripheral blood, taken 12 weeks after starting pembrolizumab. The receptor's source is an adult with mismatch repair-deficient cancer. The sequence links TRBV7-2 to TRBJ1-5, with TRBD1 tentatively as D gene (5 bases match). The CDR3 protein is CASSRDGYNQPQHF. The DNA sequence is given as TGTGCCAGCAGCAGGGACGGTTACAATCAGCCCCAGCATTTT.